Listed here are 5 T cell receptor beta chains from one sample, sequenced in a study of shared clonotypes between healthy human individuals. The data were produced by immunoSEQ multiplex PCR, yet TCRdb's version contains in-frame clones alone and is incomplete. Among roughly 2.5 million clones, around 94% were seen once, and the ten largest hold around 0.14%. Sequencing was done on a sample of naive CD4+ T cells sorted from blood. Subset reported: CD45RA+ positively selected. The receptors shown here come from a young man in good health.

The chain joins TRBV6-6 to TRBJ2-1; 9 nucleotides agree with TRBD2. The CDR3 loop spans 15 amino acids. J gave up 6 bases and V 2 bases, and 5 bases lay outside the gene matches. Per germline, CDR1 MNHNY and CDR2 SVGAGI (reference sequence). The CDR3 DNA reads as TGTGCCAGCAGTTACGGGGCGGGGGGGCCCAATGAGCAGTTCTTC. It encodes CASSYGAGGPNEQFF.

The gene calls are TRBV19 and TRBJ1-5; 7 nucleotides align to TRBD1. This CDR3 is 14 amino acids long. V lost 8 bases, J lost 5 bases, and 9 bases stayed unmatched. Germline-derived CDR1 and CDR2 are LNHDA and SQIVND (reference sequence). CDR3 amino acids: CASGLGQVHQPQHF. In DNA, the CDR3 is TGTGCCAGTGGCCTAGGACAGGTACATCAGCCCCAGCATTTT.

The chain couples TRBV2 to TRBJ2-5, with 9 positions matching TRBD1. Unmatched junction bases numbered 12, after V lost 5 bases and J lost 5 bases. Germline loops: CDR1 SNHLY, CDR2 FYNNEI. The CDR3 totals 16 residues. Here the CDR3 reads CASSLGTGWSRETQYF. The DNA for the CDR3 is TGTGCCAGCAGTTTAGGGACAGGGTGGAGTAGGGAGACCCAGTACTTC.

This chain links TRBV5-4 with TRBJ2-3; 12 nucleotides align to TRBD2. V trimming: 2 bases; J trimming: 0 bases; junction bases outside the gene matches: 4. The germline gives CDR1 SGHNT, CDR2 YYREEE (reference sequence). This CDR3 contains 17 residues. The CDR3 coding sequence is TGTGCCAGCAGCTTACTAGCGGGGGGCATAAGCACAGATACGCAGTATTTT. Translation gives CASSLLAGGISTDTQYF.

The chain carries TRBV4-1 and TRBJ2-5, with 12 nucleotides matching TRBD2. Trimming at V came to 3 bases and at J to 5 bases, leaving 10 bases not matched to a gene. Per the germline V gene, CDR1 is MGHRA and CDR2 is YSYEKL. This CDR3 has 17 residues. The CDR3 loop reads CASSQGELAGGLETQYF. Written as DNA, the CDR3 is TGCGCCAGCAGCCAGGGGGAGCTAGCGGGAGGGTTGGAGACCCAGTACTTC.